Shown below are 32 T cell receptor beta chains from a single sample sequenced in a study of CD8 T cells in ankylosing spondylitis. One entry per CDR3 protein, called by TCRdb with MiXCR from the 5' RACE reads. The table has about 130,000 distinct CDR3 sequences, over 9.5% seen once. Source material: blood, either unsorted or a sorted T cell fraction (not recorded which). The receptor set was obtained from a female donor with ankylosing spondylitis or in good health (not recorded which).

About this clonotype itself: One base away lies a much larger clone, so this may be a sequencing read error. The chain joins TRBV20-1 to TRBJ1-2, with D uncertain. Per the germline V gene, CDR1 is DFQATT and CDR2 is SNEGSKA (reference sequence). This CDR3 comprises 11 residues. CDR3 sequence reads: CSARSDYAYTF. DNA of the CDR3: TGCAGTGCTAGATCGGATTATGCCTACACCTTC.

This clonotype was picked up many times. V usage is TRBV7-8 and J usage is TRBJ2-7; D remains ambiguous. Per the germline V gene, CDR1 is SGHVS and CDR2 is FQNEAQ. The CDR3 is made up of 15 amino acids. Trimming stripped 4 bases from V and 3 bases from J, with 16 bases between. CDR3 bases: TGTGCCAGCAGCTACCAGTTGATTAGCTTCTACGAGCAGTACTTC. It specifies CASSYQLISFYEQYF.

This clonotype was recorded many times. The gene calls are TRBV10-3 and TRBJ1-1, with D tentatively TRBD1 (6 bases). V lost 5 bases and J 6 bases, leaving 19 bases between the germline ends. The germline gives CDR1 ENHRY, CDR2 SYGVKD. The CDR3 covers 15 residues. CDR3 sequence (DNA): TGTGCCATCAGTAGGATCGGGGGGCAGGTGGCTGAAGCTTTCTTT. Translated: CAISRIGGQVAEAFF.

This clonotype showed up just a few times. V usage is TRBV7-2 and J usage is TRBJ2-3, with TRBD1 matching over 10 bases. V gave up 5 bases and J gave up 6 bases; unmatched junction bases: 11. CDR3 length: 16 residues. CDR1 and CDR2 from the germline V gene are SGHTA and FQGNSA. CDR3 in amino acids: CASSPAGTGAFDTQYF. The DNA for the CDR3 is TGTGCCAGCAGCCCGGCGGGGACAGGGGCTTTCGATACGCAGTATTTT.

In this sample, this clonotype turned up many times. The genes are TRBV24-1 and TRBJ2-3, with 11 positions matching TRBD2. CDR1 and CDR2 (germline): KGHDR, SFDVKD. The CDR3 spans 16 residues. V trimming: 0 bases; J trimming: 6 bases; junction bases outside the gene matches: 4. In DNA, the CDR3 is TGTGCCACCAGTGATTTGAGCACTAGCGGGAGTGATACGCAGTATTTT. Translation gives CATSDLSTSGSDTQYF.

In this sample, this clonotype turned up a few times. CDR3 loop: CSAAGQDQETQYF. In nucleotides, the CDR3 is TGCAGTGCGGCGGGACAGGACCAAGAGACCCAGTACTTC. The V call is TRBV20-1, the J call TRBJ2-5; 8 nucleotides agree with TRBD1. This CDR3 spans 13 amino acids. CDR1 DFQATT and CDR2 SNEGSKA come from the germline V gene (reference sequence). After removal of 6 bases from V and 0 bases from J, the junction contained 3 bases not matched to a gene.

CDR3: CSVRGVGSNYEQYF. CDR3 in DNA: TGCAGCGTTAGGGGGGTAGGGTCCAACTACGAGCAGTACTTC. The chain couples TRBV29-1 to TRBJ2-7; perhaps D is TRBD1 or TRBD2 (6 bases each). The germline V gene has CDR1 SQVTM and CDR2 ANQGSEA. This CDR3 region has 14 residues. V was clipped by 5 bases and J by 3 bases, with 17 bases between them.

This clonotype has more than one count but fewer than ten. The V call is TRBV7-9, the J call TRBJ2-5; 8 nucleotides line up with TRBD2. The CDR3 totals 14 residues. V was pared by 5 bases and J by 0 bases, with 2 bases of the junction left unmatched. The germline V gene encodes CDR1 SEHNR and CDR2 FQNEAQ (reference sequence). Written as DNA, the CDR3 is TGTGCCAGCAGCCGGGGGGGGAACCAAGAGACCCAGTACTTC. Its protein product is CASSRGGNQETQYF. Full variable domain (remainder filled in from reference TRBV7-9 and TRBJ2-5): DTGVSQNPRHKITKRGQNVTFRCDPISEHNRLYWYRQTLGQGPEFLTYFQNEAQLEKSRLLSDRFSAERPKGSFSTLEIQRTEQGDSAMYLCASSRGGNQETQYFGPGTRLLVL.

At least ten counts were recorded for this clonotype. The genes are TRBV2 and TRBJ1-1; D not resolved. The CDR3 contains 14 residues. From germline, CDR1 is SNHLY and CDR2 FYNNEI. Deletions cut 2 bases from V and 0 bases from J, with 7 bases between. CDR3 protein: CASSERQLNTEAFF. For the CDR3, the DNA is TGTGCCAGCAGTGAACGGCAGTTGAACACTGAAGCTTTCTTT. The complete variable domain, with remaining parts taken from reference TRBV2 and TRBJ1-1, reads EPEVTQTPSHQVTQMGQEVILRCVPISNHLYFYWYRQILGQKVEFLVSFYNNEISEKSEIFDDQFSVERPDGSNFTLKIRSTKLEDSAMYFCASSERQLNTEAFFGQGTRLTVV.

The V call is TRBV11-3, the J call TRBJ2-1, with 7 positions matching TRBD2. The CDR3 sequence is 12 residues long. The germline V gene encodes CDR1 SGHNT and CDR2 YENEEA. V dropped 8 bases and J dropped 4; count of bases not matched to a gene: 2. The CDR3 DNA follows: TGTGCCAGCCAGCGGGAATACAATGAGCAGTTCTTC. Its translation: CASQREYNEQFF.

In this sample, this clonotype turned up many times. V is TRBV29-1 and J is TRBJ1-4; D remains unclear. Germline assignment: CDR1 SQVTM and CDR2 ANQGSEA. CDR3 size: 12 residues. The V gene lost 3 bases and the J gene lost 8 bases, with 10 bases spanning the gap. This CDR3 is CSVDLSREKLFF. CDR3 DNA sequence: TGCAGCGTTGACTTATCAAGGGAAAAACTGTTTTTT.

This clonotype appeared many times. The rearrangement uses TRBV5-1 and TRBJ2-3, with TRBD1 as a possible D gene (6 bases). CDR3 length equals 14 residues. Germline loops: CDR1 SGHRS, CDR2 YFSETQ. The V end was cut by 1 base, the J end by 1 base, with 7 bases between. The CDR3 bases are TGCGCCAGCAGCTTGTCAGGGGGCACAGATACGCAGTATTTT. Its protein is CASSLSGGTDTQYF.

This clonotype was counted at least ten times. The CDR3 here is CSVGVRLNTEAFF. The CDR3 DNA reads as TGCAGCGTTGGGGTCAGGTTGAACACTGAAGCTTTCTTT. The J gene is TRBJ1-1, the V gene TRBV29-1, with D hard to call. The V gene lost 4 bases and the J gene lost 0 bases, with 9 bases spanning the gap. Per germline, CDR1 SQVTM and CDR2 ANQGSEA. The CDR3 has 13 amino acids.

This clonotype was detected ten times or more. The chain links TRBV4-1 to TRBJ1-3; D is perhaps TRBD1 (5 bases). The CDR3 runs 15 residues. CDR1 MGHRA and CDR2 YSYEKL come from the germline V gene. Trimming pared 0 bases from V and 5 bases from J, leaving 11 bases between. This CDR3 reads CASSQEGVGRNTIYF. CDR3 sequence (DNA): TGCGCCAGCAGCCAAGAGGGGGTCGGTAGAAACACCATATATTTT.

V and J are TRBV5-1 and TRBJ2-1, with 10 positions matching TRBD1. Germline CDR1 is SGHRS and CDR2 is YFSETQ. This CDR3 contains 15 residues. Germline trimming cut 2 bases from V and 4 bases from J; bases unmatched to any gene: 3. CDR3 DNA sequence: TGCGCCAGCAGCTTCGGGGACAGGGGTTACAATGAGCAGTTCTTC. As protein: CASSFGDRGYNEQFF.

The table lists this clonotype with many counts. The chain has TRBV6-5 and TRBJ1-1; tentative D call: TRBD1 (5 bases). Trimming removed 4 bases at V and 6 bases at J, with 21 bases between. Germline V lookup: CDR1 MNHEY, CDR2 SVGAGI. This CDR3 region has 16 residues. Here the CDR3 reads CASSWLPGPELAEAFF. CDR3 nucleotides: TGTGCCAGCAGTTGGCTGCCGGGGCCTGAGCTCGCTGAAGCTTTCTTT.

In this sample, this clonotype turned up a few times. This chain uses TRBV12-3 or TRBV12-4 with TRBJ2-2, with D maybe TRBD1 (6 bases). V was cut by 7 bases and J by 5 bases, with 11 bases left in between. The CDR3 runs 13 residues. The CDR3 DNA is TGTGCCAGCACCAGGGGAGATACCGGGGAGCTGTTTTTT. Protein product: CASTRGDTGELFF.

This clonotype was recorded many times. V gene TRBV10-3 combines with J gene TRBJ2-4; no definite D call. Germline CDR1 ENHRY, CDR2 SYGVKD. CDR3 length equals 13 residues. Trimming left V 2 bases short and J 4 bases short, with 6 bases between. The CDR3 protein is CAISESQKNIQYF. Here the CDR3 DNA reads TGTGCCATCAGTGAGAGTCAGAAAAACATTCAGTACTTC.

This clonotype appeared a few times. The rearrangement links TRBV6-1 to TRBJ1-1; D gene uncertain. The CDR3 extends over 12 amino acids. The V gene's germline CDR1 is MNHNS and CDR2 SASEGT. Trimming took 3 bases from V and 7 from J, leaving 9 bases between them. The CDR3 here is CASSDGFGEAFF. The CDR3 DNA is TGTGCCAGCAGTGATGGGTTTGGTGAAGCTTTCTTT.

This clonotype was recorded only once. The J gene is TRBJ1-1, the V gene TRBV30; no definite D call. The V end was cut by 4 bases, the J end by 1 base, with 4 bases between. The CDR3 loop spans 11 amino acids. Germline assignment: CDR1 GTSNPN and CDR2 SVGIG (reference sequence). CDR3 amino acids: CAWIRNTEAFF. The DNA of the CDR3 is TGTGCCTGGATAAGGAACACTGAAGCTTTCTTT.

The gene calls are TRBV4-2 and TRBJ2-1, with 8 positions matching TRBD2. CDR3 length: 16 amino acids. J lost 5 bases, V lost 1 base, and 7 bases had no gene match. The germline CDR1 and CDR2 sequences are LGHNA and YNFKEQ. Here the CDR3 DNA reads TGTGCCAGCAGCCAAGCCCGGAGCGGGAGTAACAATGAGCAGTTCTTC. It yields the protein CASSQARSGSNNEQFF.

The J gene is TRBJ2-6, the V gene TRBV23-1; weak D call: TRBD1 (5 bases). TRBV23-1 falls under the ORF class, with uncertain function. V was trimmed by 2 bases and J by 0 bases, leaving 11 bases between them. The CDR3 extends over 17 amino acids. DNA of the CDR3: TGCGCCAGCAGTCAAGACAGAAAAACCTCTGGGGCCAACGTCCTGACTTTC. Residues: CASSQDRKTSGANVLTF.

This clonotype occurred many times. The chain uses TRBV6-6 and TRBJ1-2; TRBD1 is a possible D gene (5 bases). V lost 6 bases, J lost 6 bases, and 14 bases lay in between. Germline V lookup: CDR1 MNHNY, CDR2 SVGAGI (reference sequence). This CDR3 region has 13 residues. Written as DNA, the CDR3 is TGTGCCAGCAGCTCACAGGCCCCTCATGGCTACACCTTC. As protein: CASSSQAPHGYTF.

The V gene is TRBV7-6, the J gene TRBJ1-1; 8 bases fit TRBD1. V shed 3 bases and J 3 bases; nucleotides not matched to a gene: 9. The CDR3 has 16 amino acids. Germline assignment: CDR1 SGHVS and CDR2 FNYEAQ. For the CDR3, the DNA is TGTGCCAGCAGCTTGGGACAGGAGAATATGGACACTGAAGCTTTCTTT. Its protein product is CASSLGQENMDTEAFF.

Only a few counts were recorded for this clonotype. The chain joins TRBV11-3 to TRBJ2-1; D is uncertain. The V gene's germline CDR1 is SGHNT and CDR2 YENEEA. The length of the CDR3 is 14 residues. V was pared by 4 bases and J by 9 bases, with 16 bases between. For the CDR3, the DNA is TGTGCCAGCAGCTCTCCCTGGGCCCGGTTTGAGCAGTTCTTC. Encoded protein: CASSSPWARFEQFF.

This clonotype was counted many times. The chain carries TRBV27 and TRBJ1-1; tentative D call: TRBD1 (5 bases). Germline V gene sequence: CDR1 MNHEY, CDR2 SMNVEV (reference sequence). V gave up 4 bases and J gave up 13 bases, with 13 bases separating them. The length of the CDR3 is 11 residues. CDR3 nucleotide sequence: TGTGCCAGCAGTTACCGGGGCAAAATTTTCTTT. It encodes CASSYRGKIFF.

This clonotype was observed at least ten times. The chain links TRBV29-1 to TRBJ2-3, with 9 bases fitting TRBD1. CDR1 is SQVTM, CDR2 ANQGSEA, per germline. The CDR3 covers 18 residues. The J segment lost 1 base and the V segment lost 6 bases, leaving 17 bases of the junction unmatched. CDR3 bases: TGCAGCGTGAGGGGACAGGGTATCACCCCTTCTCGCACAGATACGCAGTATTTT. It yields the protein CSVRGQGITPSRTDTQYF.

This clonotype was seen at least ten times. The rearrangement uses TRBV7-2 and TRBJ1-1; no reliable D call. CDR1 and CDR2 from the germline V gene are SGHTA and FQGNSA. V was trimmed by 5 bases and J by 4 bases, leaving 14 bases between them. This CDR3 is built from 14 residues. CDR3 sequence: CASSPGWVSTEAFF. CDR3 nucleotides: TGTGCCAGCAGCCCCGGATGGGTCAGCACTGAAGCTTTCTTT.

The gene calls are TRBV6-2 or TRBV6-3 and TRBJ2-1; no clear D. Trimming pared 6 bases from V and 12 bases from J, leaving 15 bases between. CDR1 and CDR2 (germline): MNHEY, SVGEGT. The CDR3 consists of 12 residues. CDR3 protein: CASSIRPEGQFF. The DNA of the CDR3 is TGTGCCAGCAGCATCCGACCCGAAGGGCAGTTCTTC.

Note on this clonotype: Just one base apart from a much larger clone, this may be a read error. This chain connects TRBV12-3 or TRBV12-4 to TRBJ2-6, with TRBD1 matching 10 bases. The CDR3 is 17 residues long. J was trimmed by 8 bases and V by 6 bases; bases with no gene match: 13. The CDR3 sequence: CASRWDRGLSGTNVLTF. Written as DNA, the CDR3 is TGTGCCAGCAGATGGGACAGGGGACTCTCAGGGACCAACGTCCTGACTTTC.

This clonotype was detected many times. The rearrangement uses TRBV5-1 and TRBJ2-1, with unresolved D. The CDR3 loop spans 16 amino acids. Germline V lookup: CDR1 SGHRS, CDR2 YFSETQ. The V end lost 0 bases, the J end lost 5 bases, and 15 bases lay between the germline ends. The CDR3 reads CASSLGATPAHNEQFF. The CDR3 nucleotides are TGCGCCAGCAGCTTGGGGGCCACTCCAGCCCACAATGAGCAGTTCTTC.

In its sample, this clonotype was seen many times. In nucleotides, the CDR3 is TGCAGTGCTAGAGATCCCGGATCGGGCGGGGGGGCATCCTACAATGAGCAGTTCTTC. This gives the protein CSARDPGSGGGASYNEQFF. This chain links TRBV20-1 with TRBJ2-1; 9 bases are shared with TRBD2. The junction had 13 bases not matched to a gene; V was cut back by 0 bases and J by 1 base. This CDR3 comprises 19 residues. Per the germline V gene, CDR1 is DFQATT and CDR2 is SNEGSKA (reference sequence).